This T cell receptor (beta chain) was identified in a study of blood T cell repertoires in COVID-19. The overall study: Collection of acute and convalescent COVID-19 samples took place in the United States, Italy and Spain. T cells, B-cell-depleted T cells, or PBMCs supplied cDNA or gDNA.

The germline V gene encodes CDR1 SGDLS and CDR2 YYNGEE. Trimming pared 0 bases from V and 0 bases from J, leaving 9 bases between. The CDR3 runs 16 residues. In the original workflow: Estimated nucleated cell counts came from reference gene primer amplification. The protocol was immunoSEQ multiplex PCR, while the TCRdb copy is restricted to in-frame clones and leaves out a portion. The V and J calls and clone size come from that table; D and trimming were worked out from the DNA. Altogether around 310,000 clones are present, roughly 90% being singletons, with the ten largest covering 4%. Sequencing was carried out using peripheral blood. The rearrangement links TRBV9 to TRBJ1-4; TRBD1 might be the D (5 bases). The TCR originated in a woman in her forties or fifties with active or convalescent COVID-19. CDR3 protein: CASSVAGGATNEKLFF. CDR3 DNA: TGTGCCAGCAGCGTAGCGGGGGGTGCAACTAATGAAAAACTGTTTTTT.